A selection of T cell receptor beta chains follows, all from one sample in a study of blood T cell repertoires in COVID-19. TCRdb's table, derived via immunoSEQ multiplex PCR, lists solely in-frame clones and lacks some. The sample shows 120,000 or so clones, around nine tenths of them seen only once. The sample taken for sequencing was peripheral blood. The receptor set was obtained from a woman over 75 with acute or convalescent COVID-19. Each CDR3 is given with its conserved first and last residue. The order of the fields is J gene, V gene, D gene, clone size, CDR3 protein, CDR3 DNA. The D gene is left open where the match is weak. A row's size may be missing; if present it is once, few, many or a size class.

j_gene: TRBJ1-1
v_gene: TRBV6-2/TRBV6-3
d_gene: TRBD1
abundance: NA
CDR3aa: CASSYAGQGYKAFF
CDR3nt: TGTGCCAGCAGTTACGCGGGACAGGGTTATAAAGCTTTCTTT

j_gene: TRBJ2-7
v_gene: TRBV27
d_gene: TRBD2
abundance: NA
CDR3aa: CASSLLAGVGYEQYF
CDR3nt: TGTGCCAGCAGTTTATTGGCGGGAGTAGGCTACGAGCAGTACTTC

j_gene: TRBJ1-2
v_gene: TRBV7-8
d_gene: TRBD1
abundance: NA
CDR3aa: CASSLIQGAGGYTF
CDR3nt: TGTGCCAGCAGCTTGATACAGGGGGCGGGAGGCTACACCTTC

j_gene: TRBJ2-1
v_gene: TRBV19
d_gene: TRBD2
abundance: NA
CDR3aa: CASSNSGGARNEQFF
CDR3nt: TGTGCCAGTAGTAATAGCGGGGGGGCCCGCAATGAGCAGTTCTTC

j_gene: TRBJ1-2
v_gene: TRBV5-1
d_gene: NA
abundance: once
CDR3aa: CASSLRVGYGYTF
CDR3nt: TGCGCCAGCAGCTTGCGGGTCGGCTATGGCTACACCTTC

j_gene: TRBJ1-1
v_gene: TRBV29-1
d_gene: TRBD1
abundance: NA
CDR3aa: CSASRQGTEAFF
CDR3nt: TGCAGCGCATCCAGACAGGGTACTGAAGCTTTCTTT

j_gene: TRBJ2-3
v_gene: TRBV7-2
d_gene: NA
abundance: NA
CDR3aa: CASSLQVTSTDTQYF
CDR3nt: TGTGCCAGCAGCTTACAGGTTACTAGCACAGATACGCAGTATTTT

j_gene: TRBJ1-3
v_gene: TRBV19
d_gene: NA
abundance: NA
CDR3aa: CASSILGRGVSGNTIYF
CDR3nt: TGTGCCAGTAGTATACTCGGGAGGGGCGTCTCTGGAAACACCATATATTTT

j_gene: TRBJ2-1
v_gene: TRBV7-7
d_gene: NA
abundance: NA
CDR3aa: CASSLSSAQGSEQFF
CDR3nt: TGTGCTAGCAGCTTATCTAGCGCCCAAGGCAGCGAGCAGTTCTTC

j_gene: TRBJ2-1
v_gene: TRBV28
d_gene: NA
abundance: NA
CDR3aa: CASSSHDAVSYNEQFF
CDR3nt: TGTGCCAGCAGTTCCCATGATGCGGTCTCCTACAATGAGCAGTTCTTC

j_gene: TRBJ2-1
v_gene: TRBV7-9
d_gene: TRBD2
abundance: NA
CDR3aa: CASSLEGLAGGGEQFF
CDR3nt: TGTGCCAGCAGCTTAGAAGGACTAGCGGGTGGCGGTGAGCAGTTCTTC

j_gene: TRBJ2-7
v_gene: TRBV7-2
d_gene: NA
abundance: NA
CDR3aa: CASSLGGSSSYEQYF
CDR3nt: TGTGCCAGCAGCTTAGGGGGCTCTAGCTCCTACGAGCAGTACTTC

j_gene: TRBJ2-7
v_gene: TRBV19
d_gene: NA
abundance: NA
CDR3aa: CASSMQALRSYEQYF
CDR3nt: TGTGCCAGTAGTATGCAAGCACTTCGCTCCTACGAGCAGTACTTC

j_gene: TRBJ1-5
v_gene: TRBV3-1/TRBV3-2
d_gene: NA
abundance: NA
CDR3aa: CASSQSGNQPQHF
CDR3nt: TGTGCCAGCAGCCAGAGTGGTAATCAGCCCCAGCATTTT

j_gene: TRBJ1-1
v_gene: TRBV6-5
d_gene: NA
abundance: NA
CDR3aa: CASSLRNTEAFF
CDR3nt: TGTGCCAGCAGCCTTAGGAACACTGAAGCTTTCTTT

j_gene: TRBJ1-6
v_gene: TRBV19
d_gene: TRBD1
abundance: NA
CDR3aa: CASSPFWGQGASPLHF
CDR3nt: TGTGCCAGTAGTCCATTTTGGGGACAGGGTGCTTCACCCCTCCACTTT

j_gene: TRBJ1-2
v_gene: TRBV3-1/TRBV3-2
d_gene: TRBD1
abundance: NA
CDR3aa: CASSPGQGGAYGYTF
CDR3nt: TGTGCCAGCAGCCCGGGACAGGGAGGAGCGTATGGCTACACCTTC

j_gene: TRBJ1-5
v_gene: TRBV28
d_gene: NA
abundance: NA
CDR3aa: CASSPPRGSGGHQPQHF
CDR3nt: TGTGCCAGCAGTCCCCCCCGCGGCTCCGGGGGGCATCAGCCCCAGCATTTT

j_gene: TRBJ2-7
v_gene: TRBV25-1
d_gene: TRBD2
abundance: NA
CDR3aa: CASGLAGDLREQYF
CDR3nt: TGTGCCAGCGGGCTAGCGGGAGATCTCCGGGAGCAGTACTTC

j_gene: TRBJ2-7
v_gene: TRBV19
d_gene: NA
abundance: NA
CDR3aa: CASSMGQGYAEQYF
CDR3nt: TGTGCCAGTAGTATGGGTCAGGGGTACGCCGAGCAGTACTTC

j_gene: TRBJ1-6
v_gene: TRBV7-9
d_gene: NA
abundance: NA
CDR3aa: CASSLGSGGGNNSPLHF
CDR3nt: TGTGCCAGCAGCTTAGGTTCGGGAGGTGGGAATAATTCACCCCTCCACTTT

j_gene: TRBJ1-2
v_gene: TRBV4-1
d_gene: TRBD1
abundance: NA
CDR3aa: CASSQSTGRTYGYTF
CDR3nt: TGCGCCAGCAGCCAGTCGACAGGGAGGACCTATGGCTACACCTTC

j_gene: TRBJ2-3
v_gene: TRBV29-1
d_gene: TRBD2
abundance: NA
CDR3aa: CSARRTSGGANTDTQYF
CDR3nt: TGCAGCGCTAGAAGGACTAGCGGGGGGGCTAACACAGATACGCAGTATTTT

j_gene: TRBJ2-5
v_gene: TRBV2
d_gene: TRBD2
abundance: NA
CDR3aa: CASSEALFAAGERETQYF
CDR3nt: TGTGCCAGCAGTGAAGCGCTTTTTGCAGCGGGGGAGCGAGAGACCCAGTACTTC

j_gene: TRBJ2-1
v_gene: TRBV10-2
d_gene: TRBD2
abundance: NA
CDR3aa: CASSELSGRGGHNEQFF
CDR3nt: TGCGCCAGCAGTGAGTTGAGCGGGAGGGGGGGGCACAATGAGCAGTTCTTC

j_gene: TRBJ1-1
v_gene: TRBV18
d_gene: NA
abundance: NA
CDR3aa: CASSPKQGTEAFF
CDR3nt: TGTGCCAGCTCACCAAAACAGGGAACTGAAGCTTTCTTT

j_gene: TRBJ2-5
v_gene: TRBV6-5
d_gene: TRBD1
abundance: NA
CDR3aa: CASSYSPGQGAGTQYF
CDR3nt: TGTGCCAGCAGTTACTCTCCGGGACAGGGGGCCGGGACCCAGTACTTC

j_gene: TRBJ1-6
v_gene: TRBV7-2
d_gene: TRBD1
abundance: NA
CDR3aa: CASSLEGQGNSPLHF
CDR3nt: TGTGCCAGCAGCTTAGAAGGACAGGGGAATTCACCCCTCCACTTT

j_gene: TRBJ2-2
v_gene: TRBV7-9
d_gene: NA
abundance: NA
CDR3aa: CASSLGQVNTGELFF
CDR3nt: TGTGCCAGCAGCTTAGGACAGGTTAACACCGGGGAGCTGTTTTTT

j_gene: TRBJ2-5
v_gene: TRBV7-9
d_gene: NA
abundance: NA
CDR3aa: CASSLGHQQETQYF
CDR3nt: TGTGCCAGCAGCCTCGGACATCAGCAAGAGACCCAGTACTTC

j_gene: TRBJ2-7
v_gene: TRBV7-9
d_gene: NA
abundance: NA
CDR3aa: CASSLDTVSYEQYF
CDR3nt: TGTGCCAGCAGCTTAGATACGGTTTCCTACGAGCAGTACTTC

j_gene: TRBJ1-2
v_gene: TRBV7-2
d_gene: NA
abundance: few
CDR3aa: CASSPDSYGYTF
CDR3nt: TGTGCCAGCAGCCCGGACAGCTATGGCTACACCTTC

j_gene: TRBJ2-2
v_gene: TRBV4-1
d_gene: TRBD2
abundance: NA
CDR3aa: CASSQVVAGDAGELFF
CDR3nt: TGCGCCAGCAGCCAAGTCGTAGCGGGAGATGCCGGGGAGCTGTTTTTT

j_gene: TRBJ2-1
v_gene: TRBV3-1/TRBV3-2
d_gene: TRBD2
abundance: NA
CDR3aa: CASNLGLAGTYNEQFF
CDR3nt: TGTGCCAGCAACCTGGGACTAGCGGGAACCTACAATGAGCAGTTCTTC

j_gene: TRBJ1-6
v_gene: TRBV5-6
d_gene: TRBD1
abundance: once
CDR3aa: CASSPLGQVNSPLHF
CDR3nt: TGTGCCAGCAGCCCCCTGGGACAGGTGAATTCACCCCTCCACTTT

j_gene: TRBJ1-4
v_gene: TRBV10-2
d_gene: TRBD1
abundance: NA
CDR3aa: CASSSTGGGEKLFF
CDR3nt: TGCGCCAGCAGCTCGACAGGGGGAGGTGAAAAACTGTTTTTT

j_gene: TRBJ1-5
v_gene: TRBV5-1
d_gene: TRBD1
abundance: NA
CDR3aa: CASSLGTGVQPQHF
CDR3nt: TGCGCCAGCAGCTTGGGGACAGGGGTTCAGCCCCAGCATTTT

j_gene: TRBJ1-2
v_gene: TRBV27
d_gene: TRBD1
abundance: NA
CDR3aa: CASSSDRAAYYGYTF
CDR3nt: TGTGCCAGCAGTTCGGACAGGGCAGCCTACTATGGCTACACCTTC

j_gene: TRBJ2-5
v_gene: TRBV5-5
d_gene: TRBD2
abundance: NA
CDR3aa: CASSLAGERLETQYF
CDR3nt: TGTGCCAGCAGCTTAGCGGGAGAGAGGCTAGAGACCCAGTACTTC

j_gene: TRBJ1-2
v_gene: TRBV5-1
d_gene: NA
abundance: NA
CDR3aa: CASSLADSYGYTF
CDR3nt: TGCGCCAGCAGCTTGGCCGACAGTTATGGCTACACCTTC

j_gene: TRBJ1-4
v_gene: TRBV19
d_gene: NA
abundance: once
CDR3aa: CASRGTINEKLFF
CDR3nt: TGTGCCAGTAGGGGGACAATTAATGAAAAACTGTTTTTT

j_gene: TRBJ2-1
v_gene: TRBV7-8
d_gene: NA
abundance: NA
CDR3aa: CASSLLVAAGNYNEQFF
CDR3nt: TGTGCCAGCAGCTTACTCGTTGCGGCGGGAAACTACAATGAGCAGTTCTTC

j_gene: TRBJ1-1
v_gene: TRBV19
d_gene: NA
abundance: NA
CDR3aa: CASSAEWRGTEAFF
CDR3nt: TGTGCCAGTAGTGCTGAGTGGAGGGGCACTGAAGCTTTCTTT

j_gene: TRBJ2-7
v_gene: TRBV28
d_gene: NA
abundance: NA
CDR3aa: CASSPWTDSSSYEQYF
CDR3nt: TGTGCCAGCAGTCCCTGGACAGATTCTAGCTCCTACGAGCAGTACTTC

j_gene: TRBJ2-2
v_gene: TRBV5-4
d_gene: TRBD2
abundance: NA
CDR3aa: CASSPAAGGPAGELFF
CDR3nt: TGTGCCAGCAGCCCGGCGGCGGGGGGGCCCGCCGGGGAGCTGTTTTTT

j_gene: TRBJ1-1
v_gene: TRBV5-1
d_gene: NA
abundance: NA
CDR3aa: CASSLDTGKAFF
CDR3nt: TGCGCCAGCAGCTTGGATACAGGGAAAGCTTTCTTT

j_gene: TRBJ2-1
v_gene: TRBV3-1/TRBV3-2
d_gene: TRBD2
abundance: NA
CDR3aa: CASNHGLADNEQFF
CDR3nt: TGTGCCAGCAACCATGGACTAGCGGACAATGAGCAGTTCTTC